The next 30 T cell receptor beta chains were all read from a single sample in a study of cytomegalovirus exposure and HLA in healthy donors listed by TCRdb under 2017. Libraries were prepared through the immunoSEQ multiplex PCR assay. For the multiplex PCR, a mixture combining 60 forward primers for TCR Vbeta segments and 13 reverse primers for TCR Jbeta segments was used. TCRdb re-hosts the immuneACCESS table, in-frame sequences only. Its copies lack some clones; in the studies checked, an unresolved V gene accounts for under half of them, and the cause for the rest is not known. The sample table holds approximately 170,000 clones, of which approximately 80% were seen once. The ten largest clonotypes hold around 3% of the sample. Sequenced sample: PBMCs. These receptors were collected from a woman between 40 and 55 years old in good health and CMV-seropositive.

The chain recombines TRBV7-2 with TRBJ2-1; the match to TRBD2 covers 10 bases. Germline V gives CDR1 SGHTA, CDR2 FQGNSA. With V trimmed by 5 bases and J by 10 bases, 17 bases remained unmatched. The length of the CDR3 is 17 residues. The CDR3 loop reads CASSADSAAGGRNEQFF. Here the CDR3 DNA reads TGTGCCAGCAGCGCCGATAGCGCAGCGGGAGGGCGTAACGAGCAGTTCTTC.

J is TRBJ1-4 and V is TRBV4-1, with TRBD1 matching 8 bases. The CDR3 extends over 16 amino acids. J gave up 4 bases and V 1 base, and 5 bases lay outside the gene matches. Per the germline V gene, CDR1 is MGHRA and CDR2 is YSYEKL. CDR3 amino acids: CASSQGDRPINEKLFF. CDR3 DNA: TGCGCCAGCAGCCAAGGGGACAGGCCGATTAATGAAAAACTGTTTTTT.

This sequence joins TRBV4-1 and TRBJ2-7; the D gene is possibly TRBD2 (5 bases). The CDR3 totals 15 residues. In germline, CDR1 is MGHRA, CDR2 YSYEKL. V gave up 1 base and J gave up 2 bases, with 12 bases separating them. The CDR3 nucleotides read TGCGCCAGCAGCCAAGGGGTAGCGCTCACCTACGAGCAGTACTTC. Translating it yields CASSQGVALTYEQYF.

This clone appeared a few times. CDR3 coding DNA: TGTGCCAGCGCGGAGCGGGCCTACGAGCAGTACTTC. Its protein is CASAERAYEQYF. The J gene is TRBJ2-7, the V gene TRBV28; perhaps TRBD2 as D (6 bases). The CDR3 has 12 residues. V was pared by 8 bases and J by 2 bases, with 10 bases between. In germline, CDR1 is MDHEN, CDR2 SYDVKM. Looking up the rest from reference TRBV28 and TRBJ2-7 gives the full variable domain: DVKVTQSSRYLVKRTGEKVFLECVQDMDHENMFWYRQDPGLGLRLIYFSYDVKMKEKGDIPEGYSVSREKKERFSLILESASTNQTSMYLCASAERAYEQYFGPGTRLTVT.

The chain is built from TRBV21-1 and TRBJ1-2. TRBV21-1 is listed as a pseudogene. This CDR3 contains 12 residues. CDR3 sequence: CASSKIAPGYTF. The CDR3 nucleotides read TGTGCCAGCAGCAAGATCGCGCCGGGCTACACCTTC.

The J gene is TRBJ2-1, the V gene TRBV4-2; the D gene is possibly TRBD1 (6 bases). The CDR3 loop spans 19 amino acids. From germline, CDR1 is LGHNA and CDR2 YNFKEQ. The V end was cut by 3 bases, the J end by 6 bases, with 27 bases between. The CDR3 DNA reads TGTGCCAGCAGCCAGGGAAGGGGGATCCGGGACGCGGTGGCCAATGAGCAGTTCTTC. Protein sequence: CASSQGRGIRDAVANEQFF.

J is TRBJ2-2 and V is TRBV14; TRBD1 might be the D (6 bases). Germline assignment: CDR1 SGHDN and CDR2 FVKESK. The CDR3 is made up of 17 amino acids. V gave up 2 bases and J gave up 4 bases, with 17 bases separating them. The CDR3 loop reads CASSQSLLRGSTGELFF. Written as DNA, the CDR3 is TGTGCCAGCAGCCAATCGCTTTTGAGGGGGAGCACCGGGGAGCTGTTTTTT.

The chain is built from TRBV9 and TRBJ1-2, with D perhaps TRBD1 (5 bases). CDR1 and CDR2 (germline): SGDLS, YYNGEE. The CDR3 is 15 amino acids. V was shortened by 4 bases and J by 4 bases, with 17 bases between the two germline ends. CDR3 nucleotide sequence: TGTGCCAGCAGCCCCTACTCGCAGGGTAGCTATGGCTACACCTTC. This encodes CASSPYSQGSYGYTF.

V gene TRBV28 combines with J gene TRBJ2-5; TRBD1 agrees at 7 bases. V was pared by 3 bases and J by 5 bases, with 3 bases of the junction left unmatched. The germline CDR1 and CDR2 sequences are MDHEN and SYDVKM. The CDR3 sequence is 13 residues long. The CDR3 loop reads CASSLGQWETQYF. CDR3 nucleotides: TGTGCCAGCAGTTTGGGACAGTGGGAGACCCAGTACTTC.

The rearrangement links TRBV28 to TRBJ2-7; TRBD1 matches 7 bases. The V gene's germline CDR1 is MDHEN and CDR2 SYDVKM. Trimming cost V 3 bases and J 2 bases; bases outside gene matches: 4. This CDR3 spans 14 amino acids. Here the CDR3 reads CASSLDRLTYEQYF. CDR3 DNA: TGTGCCAGCAGTTTGGACAGGCTTACCTACGAGCAGTACTTC.

The chain carries TRBV19 and TRBJ2-5, with D uncertain. Trimming removed 1 base from V and 1 base from J, with 13 bases in between. CDR3 length: 16 amino acids. Germline V gives CDR1 LNHDA, CDR2 SQIVND (reference sequence). The chain's CDR3 is CASSIAFITVQETQYF. CDR3 bases: TGTGCCAGTAGTATAGCCTTTATAACAGTCCAAGAGACCCAGTACTTC.

The V call is TRBV9, the J call TRBJ2-5; TRBD2 might be the D (6 bases). V was shortened by 2 bases and J by 4 bases, with 9 bases between the two germline ends. The CDR3 contains 13 residues. CDR1 and CDR2 from the germline V gene are SGDLS and YYNGEE. CDR3 bases: TGTGCCAGCAGCGTCGGGGGACGAGAGACCCAGTACTTC. Translated, it gives CASSVGGRETQYF.

This clone was seen once. The chain is built from TRBV2 and TRBJ1-2; TRBD1 is a possible D gene (5 bases). The length of the CDR3 is 14 residues. V was cut by 6 bases and J by 4 bases, with 15 bases left in between. Germline V gene sequence: CDR1 SNHLY, CDR2 FYNNEI. The CDR3 here is CASREGRGTYGYTF. The CDR3 nucleotides read TGTGCCAGCAGGGAGGGTAGAGGGACCTATGGCTACACCTTC.

A note on this clone: Germline is not matched at one junction end, which may reflect a read error. The genes are TRBV4-1 and TRBJ1-2, with 7 nucleotides matching TRBD1. CDR3 size: 14 residues. Germline CDR1 reads MGHRA; CDR2 reads YSYEKL. The CDR3 DNA reads as TGTGCCAGCAGCCAAACCGGGACAGCTATTAGCTACACCTTC. Translating it yields CASSQTGTAISYTF.

The J gene is TRBJ2-3, the V gene TRBV2, with 8 nucleotides matching TRBD2. The CDR3 has 15 residues. V was pared by 10 bases and J by 0 bases, with 9 bases of the junction left unmatched. Germline V gives CDR1 SNHLY, CDR2 FYNNEI. CDR3 DNA: TGTGCCACCTCTCGGGCTAGCGGGAGCACAGATACGCAGTATTTT. Amino acid sequence: CATSRASGSTDTQYF.

The V and J genes are TRBV2 and TRBJ1-1; TRBD1 aligns across 9 bases. Losses at the gene ends were 5 bases for V and 3 bases for J; bases not matched to a gene: 1. Germline lookup yields CDR1 SNHLY and CDR2 FYNNEI. The CDR3 has 13 amino acids. The CDR3 DNA reads as TGTGCCAGCAGTTGGGACAGGGACACTGAAGCTTTCTTT. It encodes CASSWDRDTEAFF.

The chain has TRBV19 and TRBJ1-1; TRBD1 might be the D (5 bases). Germline V gene lookup returns CDR1 LNHDA and CDR2 SQIVND (reference sequence). V was clipped by 7 bases and J by 2 bases, with 20 bases between them. The CDR3 is 16 residues long. CDR3 protein: CASNAPGRGGNTEAFF. The CDR3 nucleotides read TGTGCCAGTAACGCCCCTGGTAGGGGTGGAAACACTGAAGCTTTCTTT.

The rearrangement uses TRBV27 and TRBJ1-5; weak D call: TRBD1 (5 bases). This CDR3 is built from 14 residues. Germline lookup yields CDR1 MNHEY and CDR2 SMNVEV (reference sequence). The V gene lost 5 bases and the J gene lost 7 bases, with 15 bases spanning the gap. CDR3 sequence reads: CASSRDRGDQPQHF. Here the CDR3 DNA reads TGTGCCAGCAGTCGAGATAGGGGCGACCAGCCCCAGCATTTT.

A single count supports this clone. The chain links TRBV18 to TRBJ1-1; D might be TRBD1 (6 bases). Between the trimmed V and J ends, which lost 7 bases and 1 base, there was a span of 10 bases. The germline gives CDR1 KGHSH, CDR2 LQKENI. The CDR3 has 13 amino acids. The CDR3 spells CASYGTPNTEAFF. The CDR3 bases are TGTGCCAGCTATGGGACACCGAACACTGAAGCTTTCTTT.

The chain uses TRBV28 and TRBJ1-2; 8 bases agree with TRBD1. Germline values: CDR1 MDHEN, CDR2 SYDVKM. J gave up 7 bases and V 3 bases, and 10 bases lay outside the gene matches. The CDR3 runs to 15 residues. The CDR3 DNA sequence: TGTGCCAGCAGTTTGCTCCCGGGACAGGCATCTGGCTACACCTTC. Protein sequence: CASSLLPGQASGYTF.

The chain carries TRBV7-8 and TRBJ2-3, with 15 positions matching TRBD2. CDR1 and CDR2 (germline): SGHVS, FQNEAQ. The junction had 3 bases not matched to a gene; V was cut back by 5 bases and J by 6 bases. The CDR3 totals 15 residues. CDR3 protein: CASSKGLAGGDTQYF. CDR3 bases: TGTGCCAGCAGCAAGGGACTAGCGGGGGGTGATACGCAGTATTTT.

This clone has more than one count but fewer than ten. The rearrangement joins TRBV29-1 to TRBJ2-3; 7 nucleotides agree with TRBD1. The CDR3 sequence is 12 residues long. Germline V gene data show CDR1 as SQVTM and CDR2 as ANQGSEA. J was trimmed by 0 bases and V by 6 bases; bases with no gene match: 0. The CDR3 nucleotides read TGCAGCGTGACAGGGAGCACAGATACGCAGTATTTT. This gives the protein CSVTGSTDTQYF.

This chain uses TRBV11-3 with TRBJ2-7; TRBD2 aligns across 12 bases. Germline CDR1 reads SGHNT; CDR2 reads YENEEA. The CDR3 has 20 amino acids. The trim removed 1 base at V and 0 bases at J, leaving 13 bases unmatched. DNA of the CDR3: TGTGCCAGCAGCTTAGCCCTAGGTGGGCTAGCGGGAGGGAGCTCCTACGAGCAGTACTTC. It specifies CASSLALGGLAGGSSYEQYF.

This clone was recorded only once. V gene TRBV19 combines with J gene TRBJ2-2, with D tentatively TRBD2 (6 bases). The CDR3 contains 15 residues. V lost 4 bases and J lost 1, with 10 bases in between. Per germline, CDR1 LNHDA and CDR2 SQIVND (reference sequence). CDR3 protein: CASSTGGGNTGELFF. The CDR3 nucleotides are TGTGCCAGTAGTACCGGGGGAGGGAACACCGGGGAGCTGTTTTTT.

The chain recombines TRBV6-5 with TRBJ2-1; TRBD1 agrees at 7 bases. Trimming took 6 bases from V and 8 from J; bases not matched to a gene: 4. CDR3 size: 12 residues. Per germline, CDR1 MNHEY and CDR2 SVGAGI. The CDR3 coding sequence is TGTGCCAGCAGCCACACAGGGGATGAGCAGTTCTTC. The encoded protein is CASSHTGDEQFF.

This sequence joins TRBV5-6 and TRBJ1-2; no clear D. Trimming stripped 0 bases from V and 9 bases from J, with 12 bases between. In germline, CDR1 is SGHDT, CDR2 YYEEEE. The CDR3 totals 13 residues. The chain's CDR3 is CASSLAQRPSYTF. DNA of the CDR3: TGTGCCAGCAGCTTGGCCCAGCGCCCAAGCTACACCTTC.

The rearrangement joins TRBV28 to TRBJ2-7; a possible D gene is TRBD2 (5 bases). The CDR3 extends over 13 amino acids. V was shortened by 3 bases and J by 1 base, with 7 bases between the two germline ends. CDR1 is MDHEN, CDR2 SYDVKM, per germline. CDR3 in DNA: TGTGCCAGCAGTTTCGGCGGGTCCTACGAGCAGTACTTC. Translating it yields CASSFGGSYEQYF.

A word on this clone: The sample contains more than one DNA sequence encoding this CDR3. The chain carries TRBV7-2 and TRBJ2-5; D perhaps matches TRBD1 (5 bases). There are 14 residues in the CDR3. Trimming shortened V by 2 bases and J by 1 base, and 8 bases separated the two germline ends. Germline lookup yields CDR1 SGHTA and CDR2 FQGNSA. The chain's CDR3 is CASSLRTSQETQYF. The CDR3 DNA reads as TGTGCCAGCAGCTTAAGGACATCCCAAGAGACCCAGTACTTC.

The chain uses TRBV15 and TRBJ1-1; D uncertain. Germline V CDR1 and CDR2: LNHNV, YYDKDF (reference sequence). Between the trimmed V and J ends, which lost 0 bases and 3 bases, there was a span of 11 bases. There are 15 residues in the CDR3. The CDR3: CATSREEARDTEAFF. In DNA, the CDR3 is TGTGCCACCAGCAGAGAGGAGGCGCGTGACACTGAAGCTTTCTTT.

V gene TRBV28 combines with J gene TRBJ1-2, with D uncertain. CDR1 MDHEN and CDR2 SYDVKM come from the germline V gene. V was cut by 3 bases and J by 5 bases, with 10 bases left in between. The CDR3 length is 13 residues. This chain's CDR3 is CASSLRQLYGYTF. For the CDR3, the DNA is TGTGCCAGCAGTTTGAGGCAACTTTATGGCTACACCTTC.